Described below is a single TCR beta chain sequence and its context. Ineligible for inclusion were patients with other autoimmune diseases, uncontrolled infections, pregnancy or lactation. The V gene lost 5 bases and the J gene lost 3 bases, with 13 bases spanning the gap. Germline V lookup: CDR1 WSHSY, CDR2 SAAADI. The CDR3 has 14 amino acids. This record belongs to a study of Graves' ophthalmopathy and Graves' hyperthyroidism. Amplifying from RNA transcripts, the study obtained TCR beta CDR3 regions. RT-PCR in the first round used HTBI primers; a second-round multiplex PCR followed. TCRdb redid the calling of the multiplex PCR reads with MiXCR, one entry per CDR3 protein. The sample has 600,000 to 950,000 distinct CDR3 sequences, roughly two fifths seen once.

This TCR derives from an adult man with Graves' ophthalmopathy. What was sequenced was peripheral blood. The rearrangement uses TRBV10-2 and TRBJ1-2; possibly TRBD1 for D (5 bases). The CDR3 sequence: CASSFVRVDYGYTF. The CDR3 DNA is TGCGCCAGCAGTTTTGTCAGGGTTGACTATGGCTACACCTTC.